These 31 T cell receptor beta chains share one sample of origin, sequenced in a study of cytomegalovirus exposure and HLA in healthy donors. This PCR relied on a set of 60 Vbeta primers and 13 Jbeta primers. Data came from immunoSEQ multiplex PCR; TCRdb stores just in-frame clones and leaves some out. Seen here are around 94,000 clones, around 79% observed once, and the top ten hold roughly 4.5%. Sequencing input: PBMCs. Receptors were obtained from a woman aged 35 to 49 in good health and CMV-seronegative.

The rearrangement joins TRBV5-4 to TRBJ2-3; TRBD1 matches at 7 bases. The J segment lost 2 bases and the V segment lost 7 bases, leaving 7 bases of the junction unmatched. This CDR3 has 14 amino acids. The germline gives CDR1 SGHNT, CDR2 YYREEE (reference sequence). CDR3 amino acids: CASSRTGSTDTQYF. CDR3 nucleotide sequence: TGTGCCAGCTCCCGGACAGGTTCCACAGATACGCAGTATTTT.

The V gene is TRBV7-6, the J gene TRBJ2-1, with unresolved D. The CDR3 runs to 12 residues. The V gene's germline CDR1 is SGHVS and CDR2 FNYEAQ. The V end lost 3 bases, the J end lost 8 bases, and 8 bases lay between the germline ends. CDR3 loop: CASSFRDDEQFF. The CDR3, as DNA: TGTGCCAGCAGCTTTCGAGATGATGAGCAGTTCTTC.

The CDR3 DNA reads as TGTGCCAGCAGCGCCACAAAAGGCACAGATACGCAGTATTTT. Protein product: CASSATKGTDTQYF. V is TRBV7-2 and J is TRBJ2-3, with D hard to call. There are 14 residues in the CDR3. V lost 5 bases and J lost 1, with 10 bases in between. CDR1 and CDR2 (germline): SGHTA, FQGNSA.

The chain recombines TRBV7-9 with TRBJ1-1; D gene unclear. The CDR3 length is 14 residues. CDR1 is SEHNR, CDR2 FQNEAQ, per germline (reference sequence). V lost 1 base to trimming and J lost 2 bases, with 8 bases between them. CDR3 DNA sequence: TGTGCCAGCAGCTTAGGAGGGCAAAACACTGAAGCTTTCTTT. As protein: CASSLGGQNTEAFF. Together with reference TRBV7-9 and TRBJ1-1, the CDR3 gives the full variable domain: DTGVSQNPRHKITKRGQNVTFRCDPISEHNRLYWYRQTLGQGPEFLTYFQNEAQLEKSRLLSDRFSAERPKGSFSTLEIQRTEQGDSAMYLCASSLGGQNTEAFFGQGTRLTVV.

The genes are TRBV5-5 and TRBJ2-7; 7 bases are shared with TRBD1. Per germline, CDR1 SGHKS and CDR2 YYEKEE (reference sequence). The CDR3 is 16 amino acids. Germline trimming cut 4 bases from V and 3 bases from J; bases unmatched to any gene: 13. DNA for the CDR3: TGTGCCAGCAGCCCTTTAACCACAGGGGTTCTCTACGAGCAGTACTTC. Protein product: CASSPLTTGVLYEQYF. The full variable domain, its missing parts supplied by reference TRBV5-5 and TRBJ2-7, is DAGVTQSPTHLIKTRGQQVTLRCSPISGHKSVSWYQQVLGQGPQFIFQYYEKEERGRGNFPDRFSARQFPNYSSELNVNALLLGDSALYLCASSPLTTGVLYEQYFGPGTRLTVT.

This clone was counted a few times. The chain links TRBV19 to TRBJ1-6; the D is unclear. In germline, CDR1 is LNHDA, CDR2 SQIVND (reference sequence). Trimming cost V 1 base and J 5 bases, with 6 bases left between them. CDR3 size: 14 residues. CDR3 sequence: CASSIVTDNSPLHF. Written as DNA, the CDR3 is TGTGCCAGTAGTATAGTTACAGATAATTCACCCCTCCACTTT.

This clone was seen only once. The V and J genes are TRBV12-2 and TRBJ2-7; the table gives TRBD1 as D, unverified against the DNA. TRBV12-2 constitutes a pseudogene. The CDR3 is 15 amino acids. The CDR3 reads CASRLAQGRVYEQYF. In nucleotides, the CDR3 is TGTGCAAGTCGCTTAGCCCAGGGAAGGGTCTACGAGCAGTACTTC.

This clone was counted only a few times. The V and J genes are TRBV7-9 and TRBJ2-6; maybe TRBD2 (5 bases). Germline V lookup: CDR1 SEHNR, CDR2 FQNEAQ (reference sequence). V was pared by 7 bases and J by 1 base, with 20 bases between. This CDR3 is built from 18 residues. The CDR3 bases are TGTGCCAGCACCCTGAATCGGGGTGGAGCGTCTGGGGCCAACGTCCTGACTTTC. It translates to CASTLNRGGASGANVLTF.

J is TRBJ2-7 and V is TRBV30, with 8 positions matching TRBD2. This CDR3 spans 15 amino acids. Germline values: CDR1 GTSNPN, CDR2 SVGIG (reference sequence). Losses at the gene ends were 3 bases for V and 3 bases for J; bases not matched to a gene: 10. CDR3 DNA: TGTGCCTGGAGCCCCTCGGGCGGGGGGTTCTACGAGCAGTACTTC. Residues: CAWSPSGGGFYEQYF. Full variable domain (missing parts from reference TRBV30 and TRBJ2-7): SQTIHQWPATLVQPVGSPLSLECTVEGTSNPNLYWYRQAAGRGLQLLFYSVGIGQISSEVPQNLSASRPQDRQFILSSKKLLLSDSGFYLCAWSPSGGGFYEQYFGPGTRLTVT.

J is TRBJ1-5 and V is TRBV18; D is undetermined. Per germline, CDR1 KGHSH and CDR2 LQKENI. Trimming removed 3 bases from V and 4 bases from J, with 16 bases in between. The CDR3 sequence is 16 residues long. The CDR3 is CASSPREGGMNQPQHF. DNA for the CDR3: TGTGCCAGCTCACCGAGGGAGGGAGGAATGAATCAGCCCCAGCATTTT.

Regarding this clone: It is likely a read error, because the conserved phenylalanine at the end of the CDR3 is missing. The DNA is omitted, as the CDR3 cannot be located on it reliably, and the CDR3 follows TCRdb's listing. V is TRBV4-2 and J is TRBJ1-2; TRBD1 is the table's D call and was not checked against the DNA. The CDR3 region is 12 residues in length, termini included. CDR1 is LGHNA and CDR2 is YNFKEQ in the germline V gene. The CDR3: CASSLGTPPNTV.

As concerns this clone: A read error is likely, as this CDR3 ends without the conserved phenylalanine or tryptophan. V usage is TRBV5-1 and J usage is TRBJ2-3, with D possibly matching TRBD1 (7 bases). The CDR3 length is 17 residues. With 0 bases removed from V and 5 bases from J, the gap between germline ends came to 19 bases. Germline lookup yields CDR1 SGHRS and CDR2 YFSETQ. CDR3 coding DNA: TGCGCCAGCAGCTTGGGGCAGGGACCTCAGGGGGGAGATACGCAGTATGTT. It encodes CASSLGQGPQGGDTQYV.

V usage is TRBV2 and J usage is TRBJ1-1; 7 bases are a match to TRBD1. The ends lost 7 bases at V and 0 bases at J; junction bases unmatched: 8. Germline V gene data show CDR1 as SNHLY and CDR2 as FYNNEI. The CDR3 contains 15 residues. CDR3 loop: CASIRTGVMNTEAFF. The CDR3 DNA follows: TGTGCCAGCATCCGGACAGGCGTTATGAACACTGAAGCTTTCTTT.

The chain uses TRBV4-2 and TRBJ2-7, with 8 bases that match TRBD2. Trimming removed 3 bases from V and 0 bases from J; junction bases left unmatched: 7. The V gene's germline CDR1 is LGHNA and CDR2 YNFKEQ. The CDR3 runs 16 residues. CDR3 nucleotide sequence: TGTGCCAGCAGCCAGGAAACGGGGGGGTCCTCCTACGAGCAGTACTTC. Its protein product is CASSQETGGSSYEQYF.

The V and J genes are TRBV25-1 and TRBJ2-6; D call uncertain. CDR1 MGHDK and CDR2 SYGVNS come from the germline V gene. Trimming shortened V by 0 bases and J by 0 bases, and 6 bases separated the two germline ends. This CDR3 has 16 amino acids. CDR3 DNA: TGTGCCAGCAGTGAATACGAGAGCTCTGGGGCCAACGTCCTGACTTTC. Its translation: CASSEYESSGANVLTF.

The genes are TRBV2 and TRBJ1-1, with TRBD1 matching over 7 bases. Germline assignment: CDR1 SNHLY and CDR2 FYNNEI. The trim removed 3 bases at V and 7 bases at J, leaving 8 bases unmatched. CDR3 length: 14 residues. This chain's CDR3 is CASSDMTGPHEAFF. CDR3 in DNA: TGTGCCAGCAGTGATATGACAGGGCCTCATGAAGCTTTCTTT.

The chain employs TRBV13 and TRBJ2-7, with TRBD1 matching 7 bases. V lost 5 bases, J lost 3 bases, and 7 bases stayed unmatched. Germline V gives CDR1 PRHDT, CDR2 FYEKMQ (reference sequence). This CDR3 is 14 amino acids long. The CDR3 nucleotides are TGTGCCAGCAGCACTCGACAGGGACGCTACGAGCAGTACTTC. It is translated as CASSTRQGRYEQYF. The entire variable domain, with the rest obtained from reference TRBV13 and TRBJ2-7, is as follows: AAGVIQSPRHLIKEKRETATLKCYPIPRHDTVYWYQQGPGQDPQFLISFYEKMQSDKGSIPDRFSAQQFSDYHSELNMSSLELGDSALYFCASSTRQGRYEQYFGPGTRLTVT.

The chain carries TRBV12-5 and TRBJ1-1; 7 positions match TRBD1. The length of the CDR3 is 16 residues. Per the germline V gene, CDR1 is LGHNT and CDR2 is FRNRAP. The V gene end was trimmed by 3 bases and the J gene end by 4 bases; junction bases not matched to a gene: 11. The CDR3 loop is CASGLSGQALGTEAFF. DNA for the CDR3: TGTGCTAGTGGTTTATCCGGACAGGCCCTGGGCACTGAAGCTTTCTTT.

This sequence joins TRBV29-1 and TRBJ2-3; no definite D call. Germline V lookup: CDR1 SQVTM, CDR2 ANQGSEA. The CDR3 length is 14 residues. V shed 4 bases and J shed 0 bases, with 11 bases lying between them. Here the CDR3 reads CSVAPRGSTDTQYF. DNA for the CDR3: TGCAGCGTTGCCCCGCGCGGTAGCACAGATACGCAGTATTTT.

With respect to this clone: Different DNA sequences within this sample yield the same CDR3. CDR3 bases: TGTGCCAGCAGTGAATTGGACCTTCGGGAGGGAGAGACCCAGTACTTC. This gives the protein CASSELDLREGETQYF. This chain uses TRBV25-1 with TRBJ2-5, with 8 nucleotides matching TRBD2. The CDR3 consists of 16 residues. Germline assignment: CDR1 MGHDK and CDR2 SYGVNS. The J segment lost 4 bases and the V segment lost 1 base, leaving 8 bases of the junction unmatched.

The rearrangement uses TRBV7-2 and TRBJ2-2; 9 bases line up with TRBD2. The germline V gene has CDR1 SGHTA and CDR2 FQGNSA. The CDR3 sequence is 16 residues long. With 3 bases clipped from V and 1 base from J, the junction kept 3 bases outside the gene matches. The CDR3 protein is CASSFRRGGNTGELFF. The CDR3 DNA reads TGTGCCAGCAGCTTCCGGCGGGGGGGGAACACCGGGGAGCTGTTTTTT.

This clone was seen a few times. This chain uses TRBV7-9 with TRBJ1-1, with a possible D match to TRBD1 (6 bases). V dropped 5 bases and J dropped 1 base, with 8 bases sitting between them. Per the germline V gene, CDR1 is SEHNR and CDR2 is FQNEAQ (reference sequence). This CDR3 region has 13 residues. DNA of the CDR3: TGTGCCAGCAGCCAACAGGGGAACACTGAAGCTTTCTTT. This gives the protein CASSQQGNTEAFF.

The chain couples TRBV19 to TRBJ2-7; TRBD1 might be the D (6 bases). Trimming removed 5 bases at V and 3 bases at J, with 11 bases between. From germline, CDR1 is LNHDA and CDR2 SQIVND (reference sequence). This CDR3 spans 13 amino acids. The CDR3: CASSLGQLYEQYF. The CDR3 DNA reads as TGTGCCAGTAGTCTCGGACAGCTCTACGAGCAGTACTTC.

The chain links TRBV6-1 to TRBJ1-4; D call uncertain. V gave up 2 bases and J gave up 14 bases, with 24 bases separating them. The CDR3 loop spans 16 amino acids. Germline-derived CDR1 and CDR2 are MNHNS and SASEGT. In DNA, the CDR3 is TGTGCCAGCAGTGAATGGCGGCAACCAACTACCCTAGCCCTGTTTTTT. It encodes CASSEWRQPTTLALFF.

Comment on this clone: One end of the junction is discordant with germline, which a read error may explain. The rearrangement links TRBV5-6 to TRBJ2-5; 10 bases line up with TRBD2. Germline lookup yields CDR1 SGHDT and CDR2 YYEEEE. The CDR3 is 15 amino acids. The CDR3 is CASRLLAGAQETQYF. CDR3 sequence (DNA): TGTGCCAGCCGCTTGCTAGCGGGGGCCCAAGAGACCCAGTACTTC.

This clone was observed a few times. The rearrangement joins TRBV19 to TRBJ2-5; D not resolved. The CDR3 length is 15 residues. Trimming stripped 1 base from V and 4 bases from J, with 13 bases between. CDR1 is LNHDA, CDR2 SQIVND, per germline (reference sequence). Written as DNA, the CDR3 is TGTGCCAGTAGTATAGGTGTTAGTGGTTCAGAGACCCAGTACTTC. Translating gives CASSIGVSGSETQYF.

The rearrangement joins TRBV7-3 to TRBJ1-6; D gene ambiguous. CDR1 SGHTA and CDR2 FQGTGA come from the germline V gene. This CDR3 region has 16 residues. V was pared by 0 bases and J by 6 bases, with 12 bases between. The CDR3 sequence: CASSLTGQMLNSPLHF. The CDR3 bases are TGTGCCAGCAGCTTAACGGGCCAGATGCTTAATTCACCCCTCCACTTT.

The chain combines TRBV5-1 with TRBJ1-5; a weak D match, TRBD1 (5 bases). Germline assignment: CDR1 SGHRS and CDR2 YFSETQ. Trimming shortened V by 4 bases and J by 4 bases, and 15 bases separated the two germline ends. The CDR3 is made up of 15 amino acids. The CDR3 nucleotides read TGCGCCAGCAGCCTTGGAGGAGGGGAAAATCAGCCCCAGCATTTT. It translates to CASSLGGGENQPQHF.

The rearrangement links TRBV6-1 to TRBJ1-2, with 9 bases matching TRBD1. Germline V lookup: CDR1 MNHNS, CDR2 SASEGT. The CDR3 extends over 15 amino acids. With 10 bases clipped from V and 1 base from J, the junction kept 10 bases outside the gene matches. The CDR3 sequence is CATRRTGVLNYGYTF. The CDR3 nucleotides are TGTGCCACCCGCCGGACAGGGGTCCTTAACTATGGCTACACCTTC.

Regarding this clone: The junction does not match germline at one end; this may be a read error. In DNA, the CDR3 is TGCAGTGCTAGTGATCAGGCAGGGGGCAGTTTC. This codes for CSASDQAGGSF. This chain joins TRBV20-1 and TRBJ1-2, with 8 bases matching TRBD1. Germline V gene data show CDR1 as DFQATT and CDR2 as SNEGSKA (reference sequence). The CDR3 runs to 11 residues.

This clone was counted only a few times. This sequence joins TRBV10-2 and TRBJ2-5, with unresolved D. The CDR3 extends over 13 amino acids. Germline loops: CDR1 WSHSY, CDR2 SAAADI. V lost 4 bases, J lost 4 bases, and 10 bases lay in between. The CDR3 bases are TGCGCCAGCAGTGTTATTCTCCGAGAGACCCAGTACTTC. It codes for CASSVILRETQYF.